A single sample is the source of the 12 T cell receptor beta chains below, sequenced in a study of beta chain features in type 1 diabetes. All of the isolated RNA was reverse transcribed, so expressed TCRB transcripts were sequenced. Sequencing used immunoSEQ multiplex PCR; TCRdb keeps in-frame clones, though not all of them. The sample shows roughly 290,000 clones, about 15% of them seen only once. Study-level results: There was a moderate but significant shortening of TCRB CDR3s in all four CD4+ subsets of Type 1 diabetes patients.

Antigen specificity for these receptors is unknown. The sample comprised naive CD4+ T cells from blood. These receptors came from a man younger than 35 with type 1 diabetes.

This clone was detected only a few times. V gene TRBV19 combines with J gene TRBJ2-1; perhaps TRBD2 as D (6 bases). CDR1 LNHDA and CDR2 SQIVND come from the germline V gene (reference sequence). There are 13 residues in the CDR3. Between the trimmed V and J ends, which lost 2 bases and 13 bases, there was a span of 15 bases. The CDR3 DNA sequence: TGTGCCAGTAGTATAAGGGAGGATCCTATTCAGTTCTTC. Residues: CASSIREDPIQFF.

This clone appeared a few times. This sequence joins TRBV28 and TRBJ2-6; D might be TRBD2 (5 bases). Germline V lookup: CDR1 MDHEN, CDR2 SYDVKM. This CDR3 has 14 residues. The V end lost 5 bases, the J end lost 2 bases, and 7 bases lay between the germline ends. In DNA, the CDR3 is TGTGCCAGCAGTGGAGGCCCTGGGGCCAACGTCCTGACTTTC. Protein product: CASSGGPGANVLTF. Drawing the rest from reference TRBV28 and TRBJ2-6, the complete variable domain is DVKVTQSSRYLVKRTGEKVFLECVQDMDHENMFWYRQDPGLGLRLIYFSYDVKMKEKGDIPEGYSVSREKKERFSLILESASTNQTSMYLCASSGGPGANVLTFGAGSRLTVL.

This clone was detected only a few times. In DNA, the CDR3 is TGTGCCAGCAGTTATACGAGCGGGGGGGCGTCAGATACGCAGTATTTT. Translation: CASSYTSGGASDTQYF. The chain links TRBV6-5 to TRBJ2-3, with 10 bases lining up with TRBD2. Germline values: CDR1 MNHEY, CDR2 SVGAGI. Trimming at V came to 3 bases and at J to 4 bases, leaving 7 bases not matched to a gene. The CDR3 is 16 residues long.

In its sample, this clone was seen a few times. The chain links TRBV7-9 to TRBJ1-2; 7 bases line up with TRBD1. CDR3 length equals 13 residues. Germline CDR1 SEHNR, CDR2 FQNEAQ (reference sequence). Trimming at V came to 4 bases and at J to 4 bases, leaving 3 bases not matched to a gene. CDR3 bases: TGTGCCAGCAGCTCGACAGGGAGCTATGGCTACACCTTC. Its translation: CASSSTGSYGYTF.

There are a few counts of this clone. V gene TRBV29-1 combines with J gene TRBJ1-1; D is unclear. V was pared by 8 bases and J by 4 bases, with 14 bases between. This CDR3 region has 12 residues. Germline values: CDR1 SQVTM, CDR2 ANQGSEA. The CDR3 nucleotides are TGCAGCTGGATGACATTGGGCACTGAAGCTTTCTTT. Translation: CSWMTLGTEAFF.

The V call is TRBV30, the J call TRBJ1-4; D perhaps matches TRBD1 (5 bases). CDR3 size: 14 residues. V lost 4 bases and J lost 0, with 9 bases in between. The germline CDR1 and CDR2 sequences are GTSNPN and SVGIG (reference sequence). The CDR3 DNA reads as TGTGCCTGGAAAACAGGAGCAACTAATGAAAAACTGTTTTTT. Translated: CAWKTGATNEKLFF.

This clone has a handful of counts. This chain connects TRBV29-1 to TRBJ1-2, with 7 bases that match TRBD1. The J segment lost 0 bases and the V segment lost 6 bases, leaving 13 bases of the junction unmatched. This CDR3 region has 16 residues. From germline, CDR1 is SQVTM and CDR2 ANQGSEA. In DNA, the CDR3 is TGCAGCGTAGGGGGCCTAGGGACAGCACCTAACTATGGCTACACCTTC. Its protein product is CSVGGLGTAPNYGYTF.

This clone has just a few counts. The CDR3 loop reads CSAEAGVEQYF. The DNA of the CDR3 is TGCAGTGCCGAGGCAGGGGTCGAGCAGTACTTC. The rearrangement uses TRBV20-1 and TRBJ2-7; TRBD1 might be the D (6 bases). The V end lost 6 bases, the J end lost 6 bases, and 12 bases lay between the germline ends. In germline, CDR1 is DFQATT, CDR2 SNEGSKA (reference sequence). This CDR3 is 11 amino acids long.

This rearrangement joins TRBV30 to TRBJ2-6; D is possibly TRBD1 (5 bases). V was cut by 1 base and J by 0 bases, with 13 bases left in between. CDR1 is GTSNPN and CDR2 is SVGIG in the germline V gene (reference sequence). The length of the CDR3 is 17 residues. The CDR3 nucleotides are TGTGCCTGGAGTGCCCCTCGACAGTCCTCTGGGGCCAACGTCCTGACTTTC. It specifies CAWSAPRQSSGANVLTF.

The chain recombines TRBV7-2 with TRBJ1-2; D unclear. V lost 5 bases, J lost 8 bases, and 21 bases lay in between. The CDR3 runs 15 residues. Germline CDR1 is SGHTA and CDR2 is FQGNSA. The CDR3 DNA reads TGTGCCAGCAGCGTAGAGGGCCAGCGTGCGGGAGGCTACACCTTC. Its translation: CASSVEGQRAGGYTF.

The J gene is TRBJ1-1, the V gene TRBV18, with 10 bases matching TRBD1. CDR1 and CDR2 (germline): KGHSH, LQKENI. The CDR3 has 16 residues. V lost 3 bases to trimming and J lost 0 bases; unmatched junction nucleotides: 4. The CDR3 DNA reads TGTGCCAGCTCACCGCGGACAGGGGGTCTGAACACTGAAGCTTTCTTT. Translation gives CASSPRTGGLNTEAFF.

V is TRBV2 and J is TRBJ2-1; tentatively, D is TRBD1 (5 bases). Trimming removed 3 bases from V and 4 bases from J, with 13 bases in between. In germline, CDR1 is SNHLY, CDR2 FYNNEI. The CDR3 contains 15 residues. The CDR3 DNA follows: TGTGCCAGCAGTGACGACAGCCCACCTTACAATGAGCAGTTCTTC. This encodes CASSDDSPPYNEQFF.